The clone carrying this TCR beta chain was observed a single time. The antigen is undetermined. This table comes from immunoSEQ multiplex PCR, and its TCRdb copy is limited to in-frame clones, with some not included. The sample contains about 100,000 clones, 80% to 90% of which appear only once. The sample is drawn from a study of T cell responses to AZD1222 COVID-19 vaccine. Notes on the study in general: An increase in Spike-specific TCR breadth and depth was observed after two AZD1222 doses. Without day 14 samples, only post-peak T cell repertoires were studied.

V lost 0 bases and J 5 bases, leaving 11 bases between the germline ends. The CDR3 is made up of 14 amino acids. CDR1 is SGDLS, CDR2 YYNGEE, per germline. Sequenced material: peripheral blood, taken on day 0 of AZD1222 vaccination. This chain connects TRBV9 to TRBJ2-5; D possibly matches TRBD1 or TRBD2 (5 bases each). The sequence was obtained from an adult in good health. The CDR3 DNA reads TGTGCCAGCAGCGTAGAAGAGGGGCCGGAGACCCAGTACTTC. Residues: CASSVEEGPETQYF.